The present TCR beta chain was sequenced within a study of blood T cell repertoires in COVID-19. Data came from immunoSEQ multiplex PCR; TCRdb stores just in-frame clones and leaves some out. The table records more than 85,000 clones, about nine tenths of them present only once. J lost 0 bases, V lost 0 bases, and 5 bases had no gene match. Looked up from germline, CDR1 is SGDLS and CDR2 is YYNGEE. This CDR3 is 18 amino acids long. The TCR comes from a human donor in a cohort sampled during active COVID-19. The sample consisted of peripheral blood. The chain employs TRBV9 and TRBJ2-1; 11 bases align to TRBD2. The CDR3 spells CASSVAALAGVSYNEQFF. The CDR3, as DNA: TGTGCCAGCAGCGTAGCAGCACTAGCGGGAGTCTCCTACAATGAGCAGTTCTTC.